Listed here are 20 T cell receptor beta chains from one sample, sequenced in a study of shared clonotypes between healthy human individuals. Assay used: immunoSEQ multiplex PCR; TCRdb lists only in-frame clones, some missing. The data hold millions of clones, with 90% to 95% observed a single time. The sequencing sample was made of naive CD4+ T cells from PBMCs. Documented subset: CD45RA+ positively selected. The receptors shown here come from a man younger than 35 in good health. Some clones in this sample may be carry-over from other donors' samples.

DNA of the CDR3: TGTGCCAGCAGTCAAACAGGGGATAGCACAGATACGCAGTATTTT. As protein: CASSQTGDSTDTQYF. This sequence joins TRBV28 and TRBJ2-3; 7 nucleotides line up with TRBD1. The CDR3 runs to 15 residues. With 5 bases clipped from V and 0 bases from J, the junction kept 5 bases outside the gene matches. Per the germline V gene, CDR1 is MDHEN and CDR2 is SYDVKM.

The gene calls are TRBV19 and TRBJ2-1, with TRBD2 matching over 8 bases. In germline, CDR1 is LNHDA, CDR2 SQIVND (reference sequence). CDR3 length: 17 residues. J lost 1 base, V lost 3 bases, and 8 bases had no gene match. The CDR3 sequence: CASSIPSGGGSYNEQFF. For the CDR3, the DNA is TGTGCCAGTAGTATCCCCTCGGGCGGGGGGTCCTACAATGAGCAGTTCTTC.

The chain has TRBV18 and TRBJ2-1, with D possibly matching TRBD1 (6 bases). Germline CDR1 and CDR2: KGHSH and LQKENI. The CDR3 is 18 amino acids. Trimming removed 0 bases from V and 7 bases from J, with 22 bases in between. CDR3 loop: CASSPPTGTIPSPNEQFF. DNA for the CDR3: TGTGCCAGCTCACCACCTACAGGGACCATCCCGTCCCCGAATGAGCAGTTCTTC.

The chain couples TRBV11-3 to TRBJ2-1; 10 bases line up with TRBD2. Germline CDR1 reads SGHNT; CDR2 reads YENEEA. This CDR3 is built from 16 residues. Trimming took 4 bases from V and 9 from J; bases not matched to a gene: 12. DNA for the CDR3: TGTGCCAGCAGCTGGGCAAGCGGGAGGGCCGATCCTGAGCAGTTCTTC. This codes for CASSWASGRADPEQFF.

V and J are TRBV29-1 and TRBJ1-2, with TRBD1 matching over 9 bases. The CDR3 is 16 residues long. The germline V gene encodes CDR1 SQVTM and CDR2 ANQGSEA. V dropped 3 bases and J dropped 5; count of bases not matched to a gene: 13. CDR3 in DNA: TGCAGCGTTGAGGCCCTACAGGGGGCGCCGCTATATGGCTACACCTTC. Protein product: CSVEALQGAPLYGYTF.

The V call is TRBV6-5, the J call TRBJ1-2; TRBD1 aligns across 7 bases. This CDR3 comprises 14 residues. Per the germline V gene, CDR1 is MNHEY and CDR2 is SVGAGI. V gave up 5 bases and J gave up 8 bases; unmatched junction bases: 11. Here the CDR3 reads CASSTQTGEGGYTF. The CDR3 DNA follows: TGTGCCAGCAGTACCCAAACAGGGGAGGGAGGCTACACCTTC.

The chain joins TRBV6-5 to TRBJ2-7; 10 nucleotides match TRBD1. Per germline, CDR1 MNHEY and CDR2 SVGAGI. This CDR3 region has 13 residues. With 6 bases clipped from V and 6 bases from J, the junction kept 5 bases outside the gene matches. The chain's CDR3 is CASRRTGGSEQYF. Here the CDR3 DNA reads TGTGCCAGCAGGCGGACAGGGGGAAGCGAGCAGTACTTC.

The chain couples TRBV14 to TRBJ2-1; 9 nucleotides agree with TRBD2. The V and J ends lost 7 bases and 5 bases, in that order; junction bases with no gene match: 6. The CDR3 loop spans 14 amino acids. CDR1 is SGHDN and CDR2 is FVKESK in the germline V gene. Here the CDR3 reads CASTRTSVNNEQFF. The DNA for the CDR3 is TGTGCCAGCACAAGGACTAGCGTTAACAATGAGCAGTTCTTC.

This clone was seen only a few times. The chain links TRBV5-6 to TRBJ1-5; 8 bases match TRBD1. The CDR3 covers 15 residues. V shed 0 bases, J shed 3 bases, and the junction held 2 bases outside the gene matches. Germline lookup yields CDR1 SGHDT and CDR2 YYEEEE. For the CDR3, the DNA is TGTGCCAGCAGCTTGGGGACAGGGTTCAATCAGCCCCAGCATTTT. It specifies CASSLGTGFNQPQHF.

In regard to this clone: This specimen includes other DNA sequences encoding the same CDR3. This sequence joins TRBV19 and TRBJ2-7, with 7 bases identical to TRBD2. Germline values: CDR1 LNHDA, CDR2 SQIVND (reference sequence). The CDR3 covers 15 residues. J lost 0 bases, V lost 3 bases, and 5 bases had no gene match. CDR3 bases: TGTGCCAGTAGTATCGGGGGAGGGAGCTCCTACGAGCAGTACTTC. This codes for CASSIGGGSSYEQYF. The full variable domain, rest sourced from reference TRBV19 and TRBJ2-7, is DGGITQSPKYLFRKEGQNVTLSCEQNLNHDAMYWYRQDPGQGLRLIYYSQIVNDFQKGDIAEGYSVSREKKESFPLTVTSAQKNPTAFYLCASSIGGGSSYEQYFGPGTRLTVT.

The rearrangement joins TRBV11-3 to TRBJ2-7; D is perhaps TRBD1 or TRBD2 (5 bases each). This CDR3 contains 15 residues. Looked up from germline, CDR1 is SGHNT and CDR2 is YENEEA. The V and J ends lost 1 base and 3 bases respectively, with 13 bases between them. This CDR3 is CASSLGGTNGYEQYF. In DNA, the CDR3 is TGTGCCAGCAGCTTAGGGGGGACGAACGGCTACGAGCAGTACTTC.

The chain is built from TRBV6-1 and TRBJ2-7; D may be TRBD2 (5 bases). Germline V gives CDR1 MNHNS, CDR2 SASEGT. With 8 bases removed from V and 0 bases from J, the gap between germline ends came to 11 bases. The CDR3 is 13 amino acids. The CDR3 DNA reads as TGTGCCAGCTTCTGGGAGAGCTCCTACGAGCAGTACTTC. This encodes CASFWESSYEQYF.

This clone appeared once. The same CDR3 can be traced to other DNA sequences in this sample. The chain links TRBV5-4 to TRBJ2-1, with 9 bases aligning to TRBD2. Trimming at V came to 0 bases and at J to 7 bases, leaving 8 bases not matched to a gene. This CDR3 contains 16 residues. Germline lookup yields CDR1 SGHNT and CDR2 YYREEE (reference sequence). CDR3 sequence reads: CASSLVAGGPSNEQFF. For the CDR3, the DNA is TGTGCCAGCAGCTTGGTGGCGGGAGGGCCCTCAAATGAGCAGTTCTTC.

On this clone: Other DNA variants within this sample encode the same CDR3. The chain links TRBV28 to TRBJ2-6, with 8 nucleotides matching TRBD1. CDR1 is MDHEN, CDR2 SYDVKM, per germline. This CDR3 has 15 amino acids. V was pared by 8 bases and J by 0 bases, with 3 bases of the junction left unmatched. CDR3 DNA: TGTGCCAGCGGGACAGGAGCCTCTGGGGCCAACGTCCTGACTTTC. Translating it yields CASGTGASGANVLTF.

The chain joins TRBV6-4 to TRBJ2-4; 7 bases map to TRBD1. Germline V gene sequence: CDR1 MRHNA, CDR2 SNTAGT. V shed 5 bases, J shed 9 bases, and the junction held 7 bases outside the gene matches. The CDR3 covers 13 residues. The CDR3 nucleotides read TGTGCCAGCAGTCCTTACAGGGGTAGCATTCAGTACTTC. This sequence encodes CASSPYRGSIQYF.

The chain couples TRBV11-2 to TRBJ2-7; 11 nucleotides agree with TRBD1. The ends lost 3 bases at V and 4 bases at J; junction bases unmatched: 5. Germline assignment: CDR1 SGHAT and CDR2 FQNNGV. The CDR3 length is 15 residues. CDR3 nucleotides: TGTGCCAGCAGCTTGGGGACAGGGGGTGGATACGAGCAGTACTTC. Its translation is CASSLGTGGGYEQYF.

This sequence joins TRBV5-1 and TRBJ2-7, with 7 bases aligning to TRBD1. The junction had 4 bases not matched to a gene; V was cut back by 4 bases and J by 6 bases. CDR3 length: 12 residues. The germline CDR1 and CDR2 sequences are SGHRS and YFSETQ. The CDR3 sequence is CASSMTGTEQYF. As DNA, the CDR3 is TGCGCCAGCAGCATGACAGGGACCGAGCAGTACTTC.

The J gene is TRBJ1-5, the V gene TRBV5-1; 7 positions match TRBD1. V was pared by 3 bases and J by 1 base, with 7 bases of the junction left unmatched. This CDR3 is 16 amino acids long. Germline CDR1 SGHRS, CDR2 YFSETQ. This CDR3 is CASSSFPGQSNQPQHF. Here the CDR3 DNA reads TGCGCCAGCAGCTCTTTCCCGGGACAGAGCAATCAGCCCCAGCATTTT.

Concerning this clone itself: This specimen includes other DNA sequences encoding the same CDR3. The chain carries TRBV9 and TRBJ2-1; D not certain. With 0 bases removed from V and 4 bases from J, the gap between germline ends came to 5 bases. The CDR3 is made up of 13 amino acids. Germline CDR1 reads SGDLS; CDR2 reads YYNGEE. The CDR3 DNA is TGTGCCAGCAGCGTAGCCACTTACAATGAGCAGTTCTTC. Encoded protein: CASSVATYNEQFF.

The CDR3 spells CASSAVAGSTDTQYF. CDR3 in DNA: TGTGCCAGCAGCGCCGTAGCGGGAAGCACAGATACGCAGTATTTT. V gene TRBV7-3 combines with J gene TRBJ2-3; TRBD2 matches at 8 bases. V was clipped by 5 bases and J by 0 bases; unmatched bases: 4. The CDR3 spans 15 residues. Germline V gene sequence: CDR1 SGHTA, CDR2 FQGTGA.